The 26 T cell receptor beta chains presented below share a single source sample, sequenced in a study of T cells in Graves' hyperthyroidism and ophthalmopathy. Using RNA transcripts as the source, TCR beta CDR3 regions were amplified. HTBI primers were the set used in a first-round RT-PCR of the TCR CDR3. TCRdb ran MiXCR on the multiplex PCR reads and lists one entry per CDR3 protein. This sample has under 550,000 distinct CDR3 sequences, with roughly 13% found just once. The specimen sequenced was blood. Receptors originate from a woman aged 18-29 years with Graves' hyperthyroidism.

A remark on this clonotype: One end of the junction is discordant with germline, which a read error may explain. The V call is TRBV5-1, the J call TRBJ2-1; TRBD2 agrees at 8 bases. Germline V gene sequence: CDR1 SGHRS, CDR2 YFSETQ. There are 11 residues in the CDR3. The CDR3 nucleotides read TGTGCCAGTAGTCTTGGCGGGAGGCAATTCTTC. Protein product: CASSLGGRQFF.

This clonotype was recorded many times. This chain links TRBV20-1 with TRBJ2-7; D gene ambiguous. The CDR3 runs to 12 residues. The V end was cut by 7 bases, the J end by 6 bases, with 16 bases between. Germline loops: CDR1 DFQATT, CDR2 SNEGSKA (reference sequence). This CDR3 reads CSVSKGGGEQYF. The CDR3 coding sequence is TGCAGTGTTTCAAAGGGCGGCGGCGAGCAGTACTTC.

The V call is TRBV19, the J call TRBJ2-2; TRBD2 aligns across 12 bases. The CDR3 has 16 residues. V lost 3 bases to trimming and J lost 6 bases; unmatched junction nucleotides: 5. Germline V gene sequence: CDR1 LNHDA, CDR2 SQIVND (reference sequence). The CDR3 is CASSISSGRAPGELFF. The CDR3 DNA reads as TGTGCCAGTAGTATTTCTAGCGGGAGGGCCCCCGGGGAGCTGTTTTTT. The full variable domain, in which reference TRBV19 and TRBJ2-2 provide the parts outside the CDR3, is DGGITQSPKYLFRKEGQNVTLSCEQNLNHDAMYWYRQDPGQGLRLIYYSQIVNDFQKGDIAEGYSVSREKKESFPLTVTSAQKNPTAFYLCASSISSGRAPGELFFGEGSRLTVL.

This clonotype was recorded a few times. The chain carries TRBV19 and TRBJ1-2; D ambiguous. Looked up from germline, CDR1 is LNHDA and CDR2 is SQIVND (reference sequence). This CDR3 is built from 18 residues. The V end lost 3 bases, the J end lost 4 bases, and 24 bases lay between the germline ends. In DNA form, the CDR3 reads TGTGCCAGTAGTATCAGCAGTGCCCCTCAGAACCCGACCTATGGCTACACCTTC. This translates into CASSISSAPQNPTYGYTF.

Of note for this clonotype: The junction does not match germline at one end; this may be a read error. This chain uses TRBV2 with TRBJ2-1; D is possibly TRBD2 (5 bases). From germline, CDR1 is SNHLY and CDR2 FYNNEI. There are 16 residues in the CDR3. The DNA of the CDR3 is TGTGCCAGCAGTGAAGCTGGGTCGGGGTTATACAATGAGCAGCTCTTC. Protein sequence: CASSEAGSGLYNEQLF.

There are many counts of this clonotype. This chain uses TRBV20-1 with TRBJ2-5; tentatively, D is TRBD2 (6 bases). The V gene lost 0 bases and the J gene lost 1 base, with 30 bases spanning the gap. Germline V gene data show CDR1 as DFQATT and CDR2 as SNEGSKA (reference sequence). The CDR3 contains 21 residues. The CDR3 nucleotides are TGCAGTGCTAGAGATCTTCGCCGTCGGTTTGGGACTCCAGGGACCCAAGAGACCCAGTACTTC. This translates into CSARDLRRRFGTPGTQETQYF.

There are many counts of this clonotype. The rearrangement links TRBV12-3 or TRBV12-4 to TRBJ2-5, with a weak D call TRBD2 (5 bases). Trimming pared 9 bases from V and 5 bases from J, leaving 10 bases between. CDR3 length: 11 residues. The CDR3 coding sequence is TGTGCCAGTGACGGCGGGGAGACCCAGTACTTC. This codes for CASDGGETQYF.

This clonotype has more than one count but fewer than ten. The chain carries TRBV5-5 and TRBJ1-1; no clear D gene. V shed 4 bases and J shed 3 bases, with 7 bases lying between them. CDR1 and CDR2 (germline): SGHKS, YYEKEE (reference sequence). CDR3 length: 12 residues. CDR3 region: CASSQQDTEAFF. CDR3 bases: TGTGCCAGCAGCCAACAAGACACTGAAGCTTTCTTT. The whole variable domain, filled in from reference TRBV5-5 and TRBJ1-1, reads DAGVTQSPTHLIKTRGQQVTLRCSPISGHKSVSWYQQVLGQGPQFIFQYYEKEERGRGNFPDRFSARQFPNYSSELNVNALLLGDSALYLCASSQQDTEAFFGQGTRLTVV.

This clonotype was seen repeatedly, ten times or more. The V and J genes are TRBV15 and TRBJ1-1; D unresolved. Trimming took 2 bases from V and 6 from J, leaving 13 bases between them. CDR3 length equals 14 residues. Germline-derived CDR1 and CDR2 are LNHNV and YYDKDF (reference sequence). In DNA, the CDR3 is TGTGCCACCAGCAGACCTGGTGGATTGGCTGAAGCTTTCTTT. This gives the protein CATSRPGGLAEAFF.

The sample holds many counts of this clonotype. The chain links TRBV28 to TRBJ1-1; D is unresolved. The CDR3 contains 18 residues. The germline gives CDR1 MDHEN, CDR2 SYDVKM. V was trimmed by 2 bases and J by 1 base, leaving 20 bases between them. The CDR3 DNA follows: TGTGCCAGCAGTTTAGCTCTTAACCCAACTTTAGAGAACACTGAAGCTTTCTTT. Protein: CASSLALNPTLENTEAFF.

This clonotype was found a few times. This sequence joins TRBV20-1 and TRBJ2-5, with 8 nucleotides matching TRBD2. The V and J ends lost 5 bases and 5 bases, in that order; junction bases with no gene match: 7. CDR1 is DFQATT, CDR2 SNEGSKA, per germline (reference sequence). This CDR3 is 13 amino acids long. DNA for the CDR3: TGCAGTGCTCCTACTAGCGGCTACGAGACCCAGTACTTC. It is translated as CSAPTSGYETQYF.

The CDR3 loop is CASMSADLTGELFF. CDR3 in DNA: TGTGCCAGCATGTCAGCGGACCTCACCGGGGAGCTGTTTTTT. The genes are TRBV27 and TRBJ2-2; D might be TRBD2 (5 bases). Germline values: CDR1 MNHEY, CDR2 SMNVEV (reference sequence). V was shortened by 7 bases and J by 4 bases, with 13 bases between the two germline ends. This CDR3 comprises 14 residues.

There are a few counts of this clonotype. The CDR3 here is CASSRNPGELFF. CDR3 bases: TGTGCCAGTAGTAGAAACCCCGGGGAGCTGTTTTTT. The V and J genes are TRBV19 and TRBJ2-2, with D unclear. The CDR3 sequence is 12 residues long. Germline CDR1 LNHDA, CDR2 SQIVND (reference sequence). V was shortened by 4 bases and J by 6 bases, with 6 bases between the two germline ends. Looking up the rest from reference TRBV19 and TRBJ2-2 gives the full variable domain: DGGITQSPKYLFRKEGQNVTLSCEQNLNHDAMYWYRQDPGQGLRLIYYSQIVNDFQKGDIAEGYSVSREKKESFPLTVTSAQKNPTAFYLCASSRNPGELFFGEGSRLTVL.

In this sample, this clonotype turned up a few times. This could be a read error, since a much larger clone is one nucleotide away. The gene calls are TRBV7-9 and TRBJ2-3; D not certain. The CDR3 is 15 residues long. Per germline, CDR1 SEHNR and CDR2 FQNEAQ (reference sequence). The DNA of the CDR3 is TGTGCCAGCAGCTTCCGAGAAGGCCACACAGATGCGCAGTATTTT. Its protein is CASSFREGHTDAQYF.

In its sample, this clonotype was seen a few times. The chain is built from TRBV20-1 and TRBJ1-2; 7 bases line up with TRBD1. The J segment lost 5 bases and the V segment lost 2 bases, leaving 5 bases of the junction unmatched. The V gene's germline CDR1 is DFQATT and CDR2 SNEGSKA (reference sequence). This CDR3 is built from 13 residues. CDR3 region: CSARPDRVYGYTF. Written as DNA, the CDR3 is TGCAGTGCTAGACCTGACAGGGTGTATGGCTACACCTTC.

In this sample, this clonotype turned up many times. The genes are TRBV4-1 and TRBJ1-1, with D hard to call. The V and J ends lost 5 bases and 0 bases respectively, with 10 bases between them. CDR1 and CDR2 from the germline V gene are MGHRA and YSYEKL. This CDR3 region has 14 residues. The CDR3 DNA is TGCGCCAGCAGCGTGCAATCCGTGAACACTGAAGCTTTCTTT. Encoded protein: CASSVQSVNTEAFF.

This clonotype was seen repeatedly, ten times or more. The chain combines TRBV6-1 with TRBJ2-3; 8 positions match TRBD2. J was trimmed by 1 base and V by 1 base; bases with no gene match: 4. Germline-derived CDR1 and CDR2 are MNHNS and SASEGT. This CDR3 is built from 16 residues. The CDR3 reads CASSEDTSGGTDTQYF. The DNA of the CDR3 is TGTGCCAGCAGTGAAGACACTAGCGGAGGCACAGATACGCAGTATTTT.

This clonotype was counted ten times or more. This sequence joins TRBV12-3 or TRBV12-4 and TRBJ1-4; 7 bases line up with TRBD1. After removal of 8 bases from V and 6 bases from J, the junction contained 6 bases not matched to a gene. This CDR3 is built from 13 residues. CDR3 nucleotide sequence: TGTGCCAGCCATACAGGGGTTCATGAAAAACTGTTTTTT. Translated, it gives CASHTGVHEKLFF.

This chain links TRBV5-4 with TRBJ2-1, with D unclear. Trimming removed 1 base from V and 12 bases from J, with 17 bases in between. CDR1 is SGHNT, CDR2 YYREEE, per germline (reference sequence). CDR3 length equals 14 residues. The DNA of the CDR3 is TGTGCCAGCAGCTTGCCCGAAGACTCCCATGGGCAGTTCTTC. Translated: CASSLPEDSHGQFF.

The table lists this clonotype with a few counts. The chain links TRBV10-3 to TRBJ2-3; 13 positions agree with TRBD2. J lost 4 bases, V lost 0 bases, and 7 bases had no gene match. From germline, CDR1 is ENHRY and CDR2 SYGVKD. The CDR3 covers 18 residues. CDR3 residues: CAISESLAGGPVADTQYF. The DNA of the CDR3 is TGTGCCATCAGTGAGTCACTAGCGGGAGGGCCGGTGGCAGATACGCAGTATTTT.

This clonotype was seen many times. CDR3 sequence reads: CASSTNQGRRAFF. For the CDR3, the DNA is TGTGCCAGCAGTACAAACCAGGGGCGGAGAGCTTTCTTT. V and J are TRBV12-3 or TRBV12-4 and TRBJ1-1, with a possible D match to TRBD1 (6 bases). Trimming pared 5 bases from V and 10 bases from J, leaving 17 bases between. CDR3 length equals 13 residues.

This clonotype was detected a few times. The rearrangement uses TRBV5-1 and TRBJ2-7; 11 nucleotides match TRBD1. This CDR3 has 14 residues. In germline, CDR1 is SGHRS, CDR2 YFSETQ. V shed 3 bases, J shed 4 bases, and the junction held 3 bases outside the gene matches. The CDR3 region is CASSSDRGRYEQYF. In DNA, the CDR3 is TGCGCCAGCAGCTCGGACAGGGGGCGGTACGAGCAGTACTTC. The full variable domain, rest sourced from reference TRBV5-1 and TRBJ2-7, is KAGVTQTPRYLIKTRGQQVTLSCSPISGHRSVSWYQQTPGQGLQFLFEYFSETQRNKGNFPGRFSGRQFSNSRSEMNVSTLELGDSALYLCASSSDRGRYEQYFGPGTRLTVT.

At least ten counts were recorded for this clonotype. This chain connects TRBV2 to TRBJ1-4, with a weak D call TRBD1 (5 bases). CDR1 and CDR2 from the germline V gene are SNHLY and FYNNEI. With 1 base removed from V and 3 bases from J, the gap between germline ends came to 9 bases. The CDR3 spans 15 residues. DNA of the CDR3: TGTGCCAGCAGTGAAGGACAGCCGCCTAATGAAAAACTGTTTTTT. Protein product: CASSEGQPPNEKLFF.

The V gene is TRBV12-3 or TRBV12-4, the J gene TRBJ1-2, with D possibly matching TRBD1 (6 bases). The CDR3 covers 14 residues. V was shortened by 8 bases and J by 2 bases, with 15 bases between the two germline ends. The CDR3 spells CASHTGQHNYGYTF. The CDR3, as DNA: TGTGCCAGCCACACAGGACAGCACAACTATGGCTACACCTTC.

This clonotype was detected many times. The CDR3 region is CASSFTGGGNEQFF. CDR3 coding DNA: TGTGCCAGCAGCTTTACGGGAGGGGGCAATGAGCAGTTCTTC. V gene TRBV7-9 combines with J gene TRBJ2-1; 8 positions agree with TRBD2. There are 14 residues in the CDR3. Trimming took 3 bases from V and 6 from J; bases not matched to a gene: 4. Germline values: CDR1 SEHNR, CDR2 FQNEAQ (reference sequence).

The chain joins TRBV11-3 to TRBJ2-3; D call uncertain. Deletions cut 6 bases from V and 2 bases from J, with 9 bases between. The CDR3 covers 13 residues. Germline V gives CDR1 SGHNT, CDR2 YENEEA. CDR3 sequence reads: CASRDSYTDTQYF. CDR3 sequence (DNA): TGTGCCAGCAGAGATTCATACACAGATACGCAGTATTTT.